This entry lists 25 T cell receptor beta chains sequenced from one sample in a study of beta chain features in type 1 diabetes. Study-level findings and limits: Type 1 diabetes patients showed a moderate but significant shortening of TCRB CDR3s in all four CD4+ subsets.

Antigens for these TCRs are unknown. The sequenced template was cDNA made from the entire isolated RNA. Clones were read by immunoSEQ multiplex PCR, and TCRdb kept only the in-frame ones, dropping some. The data contain a few hundred thousand clones, around an eighth of them seen just once; the ten biggest clones take up roughly 0.015%. The sequencing sample was made of naive CD4+ T cells from blood. These receptors were taken from a woman between 18 and 29 years old with type 1 diabetes.

V gene TRBV4-1 combines with J gene TRBJ1-1; 10 bases match TRBD1. V shed 3 bases, J shed 5 bases, and the junction held 9 bases outside the gene matches. This CDR3 has 16 amino acids. Germline CDR1 is MGHRA and CDR2 is YSYEKL. The CDR3 is CASSHRGTGAGTEAFF. The CDR3 DNA is TGCGCCAGCAGCCACCGAGGGACAGGGGCGGGGACTGAAGCTTTCTTT.

V is TRBV9 and J is TRBJ1-2; no reliable D call. The CDR3 length is 15 residues. Trimming shortened V by 0 bases and J by 0 bases, and 9 bases separated the two germline ends. Germline V lookup: CDR1 SGDLS, CDR2 YYNGEE. Here the CDR3 DNA reads TGTGCCAGCAGCGTAGAACACAGCCCTAACTATGGCTACACCTTC. Amino acids: CASSVEHSPNYGYTF.

This clone was observed a few times. This chain joins TRBV18 and TRBJ1-1, with 7 bases aligning to TRBD1. Germline values: CDR1 KGHSH, CDR2 LQKENI. V gave up 0 bases and J gave up 3 bases; unmatched junction bases: 1. This CDR3 has 14 amino acids. CDR3 sequence (DNA): TGTGCCAGCTCACCACCGGACAGGTACACTGAAGCTTTCTTT. The encoded protein is CASSPPDRYTEAFF. Full variable domain (remainder filled in from reference TRBV18 and TRBJ1-1): NAGVMQNPRHLVRRRGQEARLRCSPMKGHSHVYWYRQLPEEGLKFMVYLQKENIIDESGMPKERFSAEFPKEGPSILRIQQVVRGDSAAYFCASSPPDRYTEAFFGQGTRLTVV.

This clone was seen more than once but under ten times. The chain joins TRBV11-3 to TRBJ2-1; weak D call: TRBD2 (5 bases). V gave up 0 bases and J gave up 10 bases, with 13 bases separating them. The CDR3 totals 14 residues. In germline, CDR1 is SGHNT, CDR2 YENEEA. The CDR3 is CASSLDRGSREQFF. The CDR3, as DNA: TGTGCCAGCAGCTTAGATCGCGGGTCTAGGGAGCAGTTCTTC.

The chain links TRBV30 to TRBJ2-1; 11 bases line up with TRBD2. The CDR3 contains 15 residues. V was pared by 5 bases and J by 4 bases, with 7 bases of the junction left unmatched. From germline, CDR1 is GTSNPN and CDR2 SVGIG (reference sequence). The CDR3 protein is CAWDIAGGPYNEQFF. DNA of the CDR3: TGTGCCTGGGACATAGCGGGAGGGCCGTACAATGAGCAGTTCTTC. The whole variable domain, filled in from reference TRBV30 and TRBJ2-1, reads SQTIHQWPATLVQPVGSPLSLECTVEGTSNPNLYWYRQAAGRGLQLLFYSVGIGQISSEVPQNLSASRPQDRQFILSSKKLLLSDSGFYLCAWDIAGGPYNEQFFGPGTRLTVL.

This clone showed up just a few times. The chain combines TRBV30 with TRBJ1-5; D is undetermined. In germline, CDR1 is GTSNPN, CDR2 SVGIG (reference sequence). V dropped 1 base and J dropped 5 bases, with 12 bases sitting between them. This CDR3 has 14 amino acids. Here the CDR3 DNA reads TGTGCCTGGAGTGGACACGACACTTATCAGCCCCAGCATTTT. Translated, it gives CAWSGHDTYQPQHF. Based on the CDR3 plus reference TRBV30 and TRBJ1-5, the full variable domain is SQTIHQWPATLVQPVGSPLSLECTVEGTSNPNLYWYRQAAGRGLQLLFYSVGIGQISSEVPQNLSASRPQDRQFILSSKKLLLSDSGFYLCAWSGHDTYQPQHFGDGTRLSIL.

This clone was observed once. The sample contains more than one DNA sequence encoding this CDR3. The rearrangement uses TRBV27 and TRBJ1-2; a possible D gene is TRBD1 (5 bases). Germline V gene lookup returns CDR1 MNHEY and CDR2 SMNVEV (reference sequence). The CDR3 is 13 amino acids. Trimming removed 3 bases at V and 3 bases at J, with 8 bases between. The CDR3 sequence: CASSFTGDYGYTF. The CDR3, as DNA: TGTGCCAGCAGTTTTACGGGGGACTATGGCTACACCTTC.

In regard to this clone: This sample also contains other DNA sequences that code for the same CDR3. This rearrangement joins TRBV9 to TRBJ2-5; D is ambiguous. There are 14 residues in the CDR3. V shed 0 bases and J shed 1 base, with 7 bases lying between them. The germline gives CDR1 SGDLS, CDR2 YYNGEE. The chain's CDR3 is CASSVGLVQETQYF. The CDR3 DNA reads TGTGCCAGCAGCGTAGGTCTAGTCCAAGAGACCCAGTACTTC.

The chain links TRBV4-3 to TRBJ2-4; 8 nucleotides line up with TRBD1. This CDR3 comprises 17 residues. Germline CDR1 and CDR2: LGHNA and YSLEER. Trimming took 0 bases from V and 5 from J; bases not matched to a gene: 9. The CDR3 loop reads CASSQDLYAGGENIQYF. DNA for the CDR3: TGCGCCAGCAGCCAAGATCTTTATGCAGGGGGCGAAAACATTCAGTACTTC.

The chain couples TRBV30 to TRBJ2-1; TRBD1 might be the D (6 bases). Germline CDR1 is GTSNPN and CDR2 is SVGIG (reference sequence). The V end lost 4 bases, the J end lost 1 base, and 11 bases lay between the germline ends. The CDR3 is 14 residues long. The CDR3 bases are TGTGCCTGGAAGCGGCAGGGGTCCTACAATGAGCAGTTCTTC. Amino acid sequence: CAWKRQGSYNEQFF.

This clone was found a few times. The CDR3 here is CASSLHQGYEQYV. DNA of the CDR3: TGTGCCAGCAGCTTACACCAGGGGTACGAGCAGTACGTC. This sequence joins TRBV11-2 and TRBJ2-7, with D maybe TRBD1 (6 bases). CDR3 length: 13 residues. The germline V and J ends were trimmed by 2 bases and 4 bases, with 9 bases remaining between them. The germline CDR1 and CDR2 sequences are SGHAT and FQNNGV.

The rearrangement uses TRBV7-9 and TRBJ2-1; D is unclear. Germline lookup yields CDR1 SEHNR and CDR2 FQNEAQ (reference sequence). Trimming left V 5 bases short and J 3 bases short, with 11 bases between. The CDR3 covers 14 residues. For the CDR3, the DNA is TGTGCCAGCAGCCCCGATGGGCACTACAATGAGCAGTTCTTC. Encoded protein: CASSPDGHYNEQFF.

The V gene is TRBV11-3, the J gene TRBJ2-5; D unresolved. The CDR3 has 13 amino acids. V lost 6 bases and J 5 bases, leaving 13 bases between the germline ends. CDR1 and CDR2 (germline): SGHNT, YENEEA. CDR3 bases: TGTGCCAGCAGTCGGGTTAGTACGGAGACCCAGTACTTC. It yields the protein CASSRVSTETQYF.

This clone occurred a few times. The chain uses TRBV2 and TRBJ2-2, with D maybe TRBD1 (6 bases). The CDR3 runs to 16 residues. V lost 5 bases and J 0 bases, leaving 13 bases between the germline ends. The germline CDR1 and CDR2 sequences are SNHLY and FYNNEI. The CDR3 protein is CASSTRGIANTGELFF. The CDR3 DNA reads as TGTGCCAGCAGTACCAGGGGAATAGCGAACACCGGGGAGCTGTTTTTT.

Only a few counts were recorded for this clone. Other DNA sequences of this sample code for an identical CDR3. V is TRBV2 and J is TRBJ2-5; D uncertain. The CDR3 loop spans 12 amino acids. Trimming cost V 6 bases and J 4 bases, with 9 bases left between them. Germline V lookup: CDR1 SNHLY, CDR2 FYNNEI. CDR3 sequence reads: CASSPSRETQYF. CDR3 DNA sequence: TGTGCCAGCAGCCCCTCGAGAGAGACCCAGTACTTC.

This sequence joins TRBV5-4 and TRBJ2-1; TRBD2 matches 7 bases. J was trimmed by 2 bases and V by 0 bases; bases with no gene match: 2. The CDR3 is made up of 15 amino acids. Germline CDR1 and CDR2: SGHNT and YYREEE (reference sequence). CDR3 in amino acids: CASSLGGSPYNEQFF. CDR3 in DNA: TGTGCCAGCAGCTTGGGCGGGAGCCCCTACAATGAGCAGTTCTTC.

This chain links TRBV30 with TRBJ2-1; 9 positions match TRBD1. V was clipped by 2 bases and J by 13 bases; unmatched bases: 9. Per germline, CDR1 GTSNPN and CDR2 SVGIG (reference sequence). The length of the CDR3 is 13 residues. CDR3 nucleotide sequence: TGTGCCTGGAGTCCGGGACAGGGTAGGTTCCAGTTCTTC. Protein: CAWSPGQGRFQFF.

A note on this clone: The same CDR3 also results from other DNA sequences found in this sample. This chain joins TRBV5-1 and TRBJ2-1; 8 bases match TRBD2. The CDR3 is 15 residues long. V was clipped by 4 bases and J by 2 bases; unmatched bases: 5. Germline lookup yields CDR1 SGHRS and CDR2 YFSETQ. The CDR3 reads CASSRTSGTYNEQFF. The CDR3 nucleotides are TGCGCCAGCAGCCGTACTAGCGGTACCTACAATGAGCAGTTCTTC.

This clone appeared a few times. This rearrangement joins TRBV28 to TRBJ1-1, with D possibly being TRBD1 (6 bases). V was clipped by 6 bases and J by 7 bases, with 15 bases between them. Per the germline V gene, CDR1 is MDHEN and CDR2 is SYDVKM. This CDR3 is built from 13 residues. CDR3 DNA sequence: TGTGCCAGCAGCAACCCTGACAGGCATGAAGCTTTCTTT. It yields the protein CASSNPDRHEAFF.

This clone came up a few times. The rearrangement uses TRBV18 and TRBJ1-1; D is uncertain. This CDR3 comprises 15 residues. Between the trimmed V and J ends, which lost 3 bases and 0 bases, there was a span of 11 bases. The germline V gene encodes CDR1 KGHSH and CDR2 LQKENI. The CDR3, as DNA: TGTGCCAGCTCACCCATGACTGCATTGAACACTGAAGCTTTCTTT. Its translation: CASSPMTALNTEAFF.

This clone was picked up many times. V is TRBV15 and J is TRBJ2-5, with D tentatively TRBD1 (5 bases). Germline-derived CDR1 and CDR2 are LNHNV and YYDKDF (reference sequence). The germline V and J ends were trimmed by 0 bases and 7 bases, with 6 bases remaining between them. This CDR3 contains 12 residues. The CDR3 region is CATSRDQGTQYF. CDR3 in DNA: TGTGCCACCAGCAGAGATCAGGGGACCCAGTACTTC.

The J gene is TRBJ1-2, the V gene TRBV15, with D unclear. The CDR3 loop spans 16 amino acids. V shed 0 bases and J shed 4 bases, with 15 bases lying between them. Germline V gives CDR1 LNHNV, CDR2 YYDKDF (reference sequence). The CDR3 DNA follows: TGTGCCACCAGCAGAGATGGGGATGCAGGAGGCTATGGCTACACCTTC. This translates into CATSRDGDAGGYGYTF.

This clone was recorded a few times. The chain has TRBV7-2 and TRBJ2-7, with D perhaps matching TRBD1 (6 bases). Germline V gene lookup returns CDR1 SGHTA and CDR2 FQGNSA. This CDR3 region has 14 residues. The V end was cut by 3 bases, the J end by 2 bases, with 11 bases between. The CDR3 sequence is CASSLNRVPYEQYV. CDR3 sequence (DNA): TGTGCCAGCAGCTTGAACAGGGTCCCCTACGAGCAGTACGTC.

J is TRBJ2-1 and V is TRBV14, with 8 bases matching TRBD2. CDR1 SGHDN and CDR2 FVKESK come from the germline V gene. The CDR3 extends over 16 amino acids. After removal of 4 bases from V and 8 bases from J, the junction contained 13 bases not matched to a gene. As DNA, the CDR3 is TGTGCCAGCAGCCTTAGCGGGACCGGGGTGGGGGATGAGCAGTTCTTC. Translated, it gives CASSLSGTGVGDEQFF.

This clone was seen a few times. The V call is TRBV19, the J call TRBJ1-5, with 7 bases fitting TRBD1. The CDR3 extends over 12 amino acids. The ends lost 11 bases at V and 5 bases at J; junction bases unmatched: 6. CDR1 is LNHDA and CDR2 is SQIVND in the germline V gene (reference sequence). CDR3 sequence reads: CASGQSDQPQHF. The CDR3 DNA sequence: TGTGCCTCGGGACAGTCCGATCAGCCCCAGCATTTT. Full variable domain (missing parts from reference TRBV19 and TRBJ1-5): DGGITQSPKYLFRKEGQNVTLSCEQNLNHDAMYWYRQDPGQGLRLIYYSQIVNDFQKGDIAEGYSVSREKKESFPLTVTSAQKNPTAFYLCASGQSDQPQHFGDGTRLSIL.